These 14 T cell receptor beta chains were sequenced from one sample in a study of blood T cell repertoires in COVID-19. This table comes from immunoSEQ multiplex PCR, and its TCRdb copy is limited to in-frame clones, with some not included. Of 250,000 to 300,000 clones in the sample, approximately 90% were seen once. Sequencing used peripheral blood. The receptor source for this set is a woman aged 55-70 years with acute or convalescent COVID-19.

The chain combines TRBV6-6 with TRBJ2-5, with 7 positions matching TRBD1. Per the germline V gene, CDR1 is MNHNY and CDR2 is SVGAGI (reference sequence). The V and J ends lost 7 bases and 3 bases, in that order; junction bases with no gene match: 5. The CDR3 totals 13 residues. Here the CDR3 reads CASNPTGKETQYF. The CDR3 nucleotides read TGTGCCAGCAACCCGACAGGGAAAGAGACCCAGTACTTC.

Here the CDR3 DNA reads TGTGCCTGGAGTGTTCTAGCCCAAGAGACCCAGTACTTC. This translates into CAWSVLAQETQYF. The chain recombines TRBV30 with TRBJ2-5; D is possibly TRBD2 (5 bases). The CDR3 is made up of 13 amino acids. Germline lookup yields CDR1 GTSNPN and CDR2 SVGIG (reference sequence). Between the trimmed V and J ends, which lost 0 bases and 1 base, there was a span of 6 bases.

This clone has a handful of counts. The CDR3 loop is CASSLVRPPSYEQYF. As DNA, the CDR3 is TGTGCCAGCAGTTTGGTGAGGCCGCCGTCCTACGAGCAGTACTTC. This rearrangement joins TRBV27 to TRBJ2-7; no clear D gene. Deletions cut 3 bases from V and 1 base from J, with 13 bases between. This CDR3 has 15 residues. Per germline, CDR1 MNHEY and CDR2 SMNVEV (reference sequence).

The V and J genes are TRBV7-2 and TRBJ1-5; D is possibly TRBD1 (6 bases). The CDR3 contains 15 residues. Germline CDR1 reads SGHTA; CDR2 reads FQGNSA. V lost 5 bases, J lost 3 bases, and 14 bases lay in between. Written as DNA, the CDR3 is TGTGCCAGCAGCCCGGGCACAGGGATCAATCAGCCCCAGCATTTT. Encoded protein: CASSPGTGINQPQHF.

Details on this clone: The sample contains more than one DNA sequence encoding this CDR3. The chain couples TRBV7-2 to TRBJ2-1; 9 bases line up with TRBD2. Germline V gene data show CDR1 as SGHTA and CDR2 as FQGNSA. Trimming took 2 bases from V and 6 from J; bases not matched to a gene: 5. This CDR3 has 15 amino acids. The CDR3 coding sequence is TGTGCCAGCAGCTTAAGGGTAGCGGGGGCCAATGAGCAGTTCTTC. It yields the protein CASSLRVAGANEQFF. Looking up the rest from reference TRBV7-2 and TRBJ2-1 gives the full variable domain: GAGVSQSPSNKVTEKGKDVELRCDPISGHTALYWYRQSLGQGLEFLIYFQGNSAPDKSGLPSDRFSAERTGGSVSTLTIQRTQQEDSAVYLCASSLRVAGANEQFFGPGTRLTVL.

The rearrangement links TRBV11-3 to TRBJ2-2, with 8 bases lining up with TRBD1. CDR1 SGHNT and CDR2 YENEEA come from the germline V gene. J gave up 7 bases and V 1 base, and 8 bases lay outside the gene matches. The CDR3 consists of 16 residues. The CDR3 loop is CASSLGGQAAHGELFF. The DNA for the CDR3 is TGTGCCAGCAGCTTAGGGGGACAGGCGGCCCACGGGGAGCTGTTTTTT.

This chain links TRBV27 with TRBJ2-2; TRBD1 aligns across 7 bases. V shed 5 bases, J shed 6 bases, and the junction held 3 bases outside the gene matches. This CDR3 spans 13 amino acids. Germline values: CDR1 MNHEY, CDR2 SMNVEV (reference sequence). This CDR3 is CASSATGAGELFF. In DNA form, the CDR3 reads TGTGCCAGCAGTGCTACAGGGGCCGGGGAGCTGTTTTTT.

The V gene is TRBV7-6, the J gene TRBJ1-6, with a weak D call TRBD1 (5 bases). CDR1 and CDR2 (germline): SGHVS, FNYEAQ. This CDR3 is 15 amino acids long. Trimming left V 4 bases short and J 6 bases short, with 13 bases between. CDR3 protein: CASSSQEGSNSPLHF. CDR3 coding DNA: TGTGCCAGCAGCTCCCAGGAGGGGTCTAATTCACCCCTCCACTTT.

V gene TRBV7-9 combines with J gene TRBJ1-1; TRBD1 matches at 8 bases. This CDR3 is 16 amino acids long. Germline CDR1 and CDR2: SEHNR and FQNEAQ (reference sequence). V shed 6 bases, J shed 5 bases, and the junction held 14 bases outside the gene matches. The CDR3 DNA sequence: TGTGCCAGCAGGATTAAATCTGGCAGGGGGCTAACTGAAGCTTTCTTT. Its protein is CASRIKSGRGLTEAFF.

The gene calls are TRBV24-1 and TRBJ2-1, with D maybe TRBD1 (6 bases). This CDR3 comprises 16 residues. Trimming left V 0 bases short and J 4 bases short, with 12 bases between. From germline, CDR1 is KGHDR and CDR2 SFDVKD. CDR3 nucleotide sequence: TGTGCCACCAGTGATTTGCAATTGGGGGCTTACAATGAGCAGTTCTTC. This gives the protein CATSDLQLGAYNEQFF.

The chain uses TRBV7-9 and TRBJ2-7; a possible D gene is TRBD1 (7 bases). The CDR3 has 16 residues. The germline V gene has CDR1 SEHNR and CDR2 FQNEAQ (reference sequence). Trimming removed 5 bases at V and 4 bases at J, with 21 bases between. The chain's CDR3 is CASSPGGQGGWYEQYF. DNA of the CDR3: TGTGCCAGCAGCCCCGGGGGTCAGGGGGGATGGTACGAGCAGTACTTC.

This sequence joins TRBV29-1 and TRBJ2-7, with TRBD2 matching over 14 bases. The CDR3 covers 15 residues. Germline loops: CDR1 SQVTM, CDR2 ANQGSEA. V shed 6 bases, J shed 4 bases, and the junction held 8 bases outside the gene matches. CDR3 DNA sequence: TGCAGCGTCGCCAGGGGGACTAGCGGGAGTTACGAGCAGTACTTC. Translating gives CSVARGTSGSYEQYF.

The chain couples TRBV6-2 or TRBV6-3 to TRBJ2-7; D is possibly TRBD1 (5 bases). The CDR3 covers 12 residues. V was cut by 2 bases and J by 6 bases, with 8 bases left in between. In germline, CDR1 is MNHEY, CDR2 SVGEGT. The CDR3 is CASSYATGEQYF. CDR3 in DNA: TGTGCCAGCAGTTACGCCACAGGCGAGCAGTACTTC.

This clone has just one count. V gene TRBV19 combines with J gene TRBJ1-3, with D unclear. The V end lost 8 bases, the J end lost 2 bases, and 19 bases lay between the germline ends. The CDR3 is 16 amino acids. Looked up from germline, CDR1 is LNHDA and CDR2 is SQIVND (reference sequence). The CDR3 nucleotides are TGTGCCAGTGGACCGGGAGGGATTCTTACTGGAAACACCATATATTTT. Amino acids: CASGPGGILTGNTIYF.